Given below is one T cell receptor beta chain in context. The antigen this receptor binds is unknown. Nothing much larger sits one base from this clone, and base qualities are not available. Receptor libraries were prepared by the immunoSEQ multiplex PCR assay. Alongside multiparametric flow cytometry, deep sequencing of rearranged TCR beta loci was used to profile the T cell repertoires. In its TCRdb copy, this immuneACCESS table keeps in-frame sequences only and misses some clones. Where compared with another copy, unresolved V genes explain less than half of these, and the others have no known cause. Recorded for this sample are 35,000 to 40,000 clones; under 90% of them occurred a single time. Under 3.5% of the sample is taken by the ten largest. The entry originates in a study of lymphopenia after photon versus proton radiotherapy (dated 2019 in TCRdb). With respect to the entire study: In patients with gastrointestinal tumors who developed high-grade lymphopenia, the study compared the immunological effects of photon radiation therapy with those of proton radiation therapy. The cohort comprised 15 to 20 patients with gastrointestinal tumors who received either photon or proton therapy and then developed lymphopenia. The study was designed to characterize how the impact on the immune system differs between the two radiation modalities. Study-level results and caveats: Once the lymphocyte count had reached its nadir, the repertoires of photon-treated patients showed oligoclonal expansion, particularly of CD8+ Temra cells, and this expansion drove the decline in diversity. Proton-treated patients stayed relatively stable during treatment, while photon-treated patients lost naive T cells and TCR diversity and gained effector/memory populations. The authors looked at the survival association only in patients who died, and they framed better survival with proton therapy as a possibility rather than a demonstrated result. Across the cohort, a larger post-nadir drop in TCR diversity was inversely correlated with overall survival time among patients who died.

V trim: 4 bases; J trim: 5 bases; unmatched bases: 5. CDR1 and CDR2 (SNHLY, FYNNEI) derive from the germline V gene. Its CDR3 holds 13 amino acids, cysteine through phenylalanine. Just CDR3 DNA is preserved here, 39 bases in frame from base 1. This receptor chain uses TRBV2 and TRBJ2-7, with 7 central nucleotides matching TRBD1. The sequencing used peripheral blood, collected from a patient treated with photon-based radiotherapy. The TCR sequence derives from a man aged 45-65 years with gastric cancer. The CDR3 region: CASSGQGPNEQYF. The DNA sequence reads TGTGCCAGCAGTGGACAGGGCCCGAACGAGCAGTACTTC.